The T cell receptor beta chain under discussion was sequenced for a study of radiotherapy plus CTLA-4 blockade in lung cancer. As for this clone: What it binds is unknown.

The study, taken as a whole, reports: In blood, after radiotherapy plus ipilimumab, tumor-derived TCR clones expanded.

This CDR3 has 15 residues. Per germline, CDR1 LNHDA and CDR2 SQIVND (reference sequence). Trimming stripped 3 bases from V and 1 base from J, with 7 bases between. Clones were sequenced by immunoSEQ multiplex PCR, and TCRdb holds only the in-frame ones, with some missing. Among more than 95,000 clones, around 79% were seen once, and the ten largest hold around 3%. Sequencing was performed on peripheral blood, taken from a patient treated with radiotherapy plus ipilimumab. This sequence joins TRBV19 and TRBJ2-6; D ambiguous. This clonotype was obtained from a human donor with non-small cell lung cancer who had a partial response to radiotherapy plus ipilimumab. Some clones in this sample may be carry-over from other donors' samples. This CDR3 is CASSIQVSGANVLTF. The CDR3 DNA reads TGTGCCAGTAGTATCCAGGTATCTGGGGCCAACGTCCTGACTTTC.